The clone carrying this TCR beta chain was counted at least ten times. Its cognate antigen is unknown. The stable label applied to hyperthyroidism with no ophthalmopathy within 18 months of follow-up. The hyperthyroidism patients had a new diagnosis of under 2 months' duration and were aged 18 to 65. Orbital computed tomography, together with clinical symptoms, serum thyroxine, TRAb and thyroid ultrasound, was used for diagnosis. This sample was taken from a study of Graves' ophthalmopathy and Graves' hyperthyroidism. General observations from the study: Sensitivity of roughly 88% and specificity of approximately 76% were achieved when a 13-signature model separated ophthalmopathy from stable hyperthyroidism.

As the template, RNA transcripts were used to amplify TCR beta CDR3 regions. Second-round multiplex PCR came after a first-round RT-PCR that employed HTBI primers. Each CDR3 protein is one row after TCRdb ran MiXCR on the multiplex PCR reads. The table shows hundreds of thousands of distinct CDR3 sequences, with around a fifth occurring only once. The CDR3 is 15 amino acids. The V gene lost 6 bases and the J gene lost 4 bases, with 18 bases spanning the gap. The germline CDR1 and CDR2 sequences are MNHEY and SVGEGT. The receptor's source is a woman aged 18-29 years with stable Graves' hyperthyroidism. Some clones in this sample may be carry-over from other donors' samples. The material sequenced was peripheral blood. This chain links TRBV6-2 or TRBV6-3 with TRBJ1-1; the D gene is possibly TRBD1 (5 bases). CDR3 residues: CASSPGTPGPTEAFF. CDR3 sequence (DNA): TGTGCCAGCAGCCCTGGGACGCCCGGGCCCACTGAAGCTTTCTTT.